Each of the 24 T cell receptor beta chains below was sequenced from the same sample in a study of blood T cell repertoires in COVID-19. Measured with immunoSEQ multiplex PCR; TCRdb has only the in-frame clones, and not every one. In the table there are 150,000 to 170,000 clones, 78% of which are singletons. Specimen: peripheral blood. These receptors came from a man aged 80 or over with acute or convalescent COVID-19.

This chain joins TRBV2 and TRBJ2-3; D might be TRBD2 (7 bases). Trimming removed 1 base from V and 3 bases from J, with 14 bases in between. The germline CDR1 and CDR2 sequences are SNHLY and FYNNEI. The length of the CDR3 is 16 residues. Here the CDR3 reads CASSEEGGAITDTQYF. CDR3 DNA sequence: TGTGCCAGCAGTGAAGAGGGGGGGGCCATTACAGATACGCAGTATTTT.

CDR3 amino acids: CASSLGGLAGGLSEQFF. In DNA form, the CDR3 reads TGTGCCAGCAGCTTAGGTGGACTAGCGGGGGGGCTGAGTGAGCAGTTCTTC. The chain links TRBV7-2 to TRBJ2-1, with 15 bases aligning to TRBD2. CDR1 SGHTA and CDR2 FQGNSA come from the germline V gene. The V gene end was trimmed by 1 base and the J gene end by 9 bases; junction bases not matched to a gene: 7. This CDR3 has 17 residues.

Only one count was recorded for this clone. V gene TRBV27 combines with J gene TRBJ1-5; D is perhaps TRBD1 (5 bases). This CDR3 spans 13 amino acids. Germline V gene lookup returns CDR1 MNHEY and CDR2 SMNVEV (reference sequence). Between the trimmed V and J ends, which lost 6 bases and 4 bases, there was a span of 10 bases. The CDR3 sequence: CASSRTTNQPQHF. DNA for the CDR3: TGTGCCAGCAGCCGGACAACAAATCAGCCCCAGCATTTT.

The chain combines TRBV18 with TRBJ2-2; no clear D gene. Germline V gene sequence: CDR1 KGHSH, CDR2 LQKENI. The V and J ends lost 3 bases and 1 base respectively, with 12 bases between them. This CDR3 spans 16 amino acids. In nucleotides, the CDR3 is TGTGCCAGCTCACCTGGCTGGGCAGGGAACACCGGGGAGCTGTTTTTT. Its protein is CASSPGWAGNTGELFF.

V usage is TRBV5-4 and J usage is TRBJ1-6, with 7 bases that match TRBD1. Germline CDR1 is SGHNT and CDR2 is YYREEE (reference sequence). Germline trimming cut 3 bases from V and 10 bases from J; bases unmatched to any gene: 13. This CDR3 is 16 amino acids long. For the CDR3, the DNA is TGTGCCAGCAGCTCTAGAGCCGAAGGGGGCGGATCACCCCTCCACTTT. Translating it yields CASSSRAEGGGSPLHF.

The chain joins TRBV19 to TRBJ2-2; 11 positions agree with TRBD2. V gave up 4 bases and J gave up 6 bases; unmatched junction bases: 7. This CDR3 has 16 residues. Germline lookup yields CDR1 LNHDA and CDR2 SQIVND (reference sequence). CDR3 residues: CASSKPGLAVSGELFF. CDR3 nucleotide sequence: TGTGCCAGTAGTAAACCGGGACTAGCGGTTTCCGGGGAGCTGTTTTTT.

V gene TRBV7-2 combines with J gene TRBJ2-3; 8 nucleotides line up with TRBD2. Germline V gives CDR1 SGHTA, CDR2 FQGNSA. This CDR3 is 15 amino acids long. V gave up 4 bases and J gave up 1 base; unmatched junction bases: 4. The CDR3 reads CASSSTSGRTDTQYF. The CDR3 nucleotides are TGTGCCAGCAGCTCTACTAGCGGCCGCACAGATACGCAGTATTTT.

V and J are TRBV28 and TRBJ1-2; the D gene is possibly TRBD1 (5 bases). Per germline, CDR1 MDHEN and CDR2 SYDVKM. Trimming removed 2 bases at V and 8 bases at J, with 9 bases between. The length of the CDR3 is 12 residues. CDR3 coding DNA: TGTGCCAGCAGTTTACAGGGTAACGGCTACACCTTC. Its translation: CASSLQGNGYTF.

The V and J genes are TRBV7-2 and TRBJ2-7; D is uncertain. Germline assignment: CDR1 SGHTA and CDR2 FQGNSA. CDR3 size: 15 residues. V was trimmed by 3 bases and J by 0 bases, leaving 12 bases between them. Here the CDR3 DNA reads TGTGCCAGCAGCTTTTCCAGCCTAGGCTCCTACGAGCAGTACTTC. It translates to CASSFSSLGSYEQYF.

The chain joins TRBV28 to TRBJ1-3; D is undetermined. The CDR3 has 16 residues. In germline, CDR1 is MDHEN, CDR2 SYDVKM. Trimming took 1 base from V and 0 from J, leaving 10 bases between them. CDR3 nucleotide sequence: TGTGCCAGCAGTTTATCTGCCGGGGTCTCTGGAAACACCATATATTTT. Protein sequence: CASSLSAGVSGNTIYF. Complete variable domain (other parts from reference TRBV28 and TRBJ1-3): DVKVTQSSRYLVKRTGEKVFLECVQDMDHENMFWYRQDPGLGLRLIYFSYDVKMKEKGDIPEGYSVSREKKERFSLILESASTNQTSMYLCASSLSAGVSGNTIYFGEGSWLTVV.

The V and J genes are TRBV20-1 and TRBJ1-2; TRBD1 is a possible D gene (5 bases). The CDR3 covers 15 residues. V gave up 3 bases and J gave up 1 base, with 15 bases separating them. Germline loops: CDR1 DFQATT, CDR2 SNEGSKA (reference sequence). The CDR3 bases are TGCAGTGCTAGTCTCACAGGACGAGATAACTATGGCTACACCTTC. Translating gives CSASLTGRDNYGYTF.

The rearrangement links TRBV5-1 to TRBJ2-6; maybe TRBD1 (8 bases). Germline V gives CDR1 SGHRS, CDR2 YFSETQ. This CDR3 has 19 residues. Deletions cut 1 base from V and 2 bases from J, with 19 bases between. The CDR3, as DNA: TGCGCCAGCAGCTTGATCGGCAGGGGGCGGGGGACTGGGGCCAACGTCCTGACTTTC. It is translated as CASSLIGRGRGTGANVLTF.

V usage is TRBV5-1 and J usage is TRBJ1-6, with 9 bases aligning to TRBD1. The CDR3 consists of 16 residues. The V segment lost 4 bases and the J segment 7 bases; nucleotides outside the gene matches: 9. CDR1 is SGHRS, CDR2 YFSETQ, per germline. CDR3 DNA: TGCGCCAGCAGCCTCCAAGGGACAGGGATAAATTCACCCCTCCACTTT. It encodes CASSLQGTGINSPLHF.

J is TRBJ1-6 and V is TRBV5-5, with D possibly being TRBD1 (6 bases). Trimming removed 4 bases from V and 8 bases from J, with 10 bases in between. CDR3 length equals 13 residues. Germline CDR1 reads SGHKS; CDR2 reads YYEKEE (reference sequence). CDR3 DNA sequence: TGTGCCAGCAGCCTTCCAGGGGATTCACCCCTCCACTTT. Translation: CASSLPGDSPLHF.

This rearrangement joins TRBV19 to TRBJ1-2; 12 bases are a match to TRBD1. The CDR3 runs 18 residues. The trim removed 9 bases at V and 7 bases at J, leaving 21 bases unmatched. Germline-derived CDR1 and CDR2 are LNHDA and SQIVND (reference sequence). CDR3 coding DNA: TGTGCCAGCAAAGCGCAACCGGGGGGACAGGGGGCAATATTTGGCTACACCTTC. Translating it yields CASKAQPGGQGAIFGYTF.

This clone was seen once. The chain uses TRBV19 and TRBJ2-7; 13 positions agree with TRBD2. This CDR3 region has 16 residues. CDR1 is LNHDA and CDR2 is SQIVND in the germline V gene (reference sequence). J was trimmed by 0 bases and V by 3 bases; bases with no gene match: 2. The CDR3 DNA is TGTGCCAGTAGTATGGGACTAGCGGGGCTCTCCTACGAGCAGTACTTC. Translation gives CASSMGLAGLSYEQYF.

The V gene is TRBV5-1, the J gene TRBJ2-5; D call uncertain. The CDR3 extends over 14 amino acids. Germline V lookup: CDR1 SGHRS, CDR2 YFSETQ. Trimming stripped 0 bases from V and 2 bases from J, with 8 bases between. The CDR3 region has the DNA TGCGCCAGCAGCTTGGAGGCGGTGCAAGAGACCCAGTACTTC. As protein: CASSLEAVQETQYF.

V gene TRBV5-4 combines with J gene TRBJ2-2; the match to TRBD2 covers 14 bases. This CDR3 is built from 16 residues. With V trimmed by 4 bases and J by 5 bases, 4 bases remained unmatched. Germline loops: CDR1 SGHNT, CDR2 YYREEE (reference sequence). This CDR3 reads CASSPGLAGGTGELFF. The CDR3, as DNA: TGTGCCAGCAGCCCCGGACTAGCGGGGGGTACCGGGGAGCTGTTTTTT.

CDR3 loop: CASSPPLGLISSYNEQFF. CDR3 in DNA: TGTGCCAGCTCACCACCCCTGGGGCTGATCAGCTCCTACAATGAGCAGTTCTTC. This chain connects TRBV18 to TRBJ2-1, with TRBD1 as a possible D gene (5 bases). The V end was cut by 0 bases, the J end by 0 bases, with 15 bases between. Germline assignment: CDR1 KGHSH and CDR2 LQKENI. The CDR3 has 18 residues.

V is TRBV24-1 and J is TRBJ2-3, with TRBD2 as a possible D gene (5 bases). V was trimmed by 3 bases and J by 5 bases, leaving 11 bases between them. This CDR3 is 14 amino acids long. CDR1 KGHDR and CDR2 SFDVKD come from the germline V gene. The CDR3 protein is CATSDGWEIDTQYF. The DNA for the CDR3 is TGTGCCACCAGTGATGGGTGGGAGATAGATACGCAGTATTTT.

This rearrangement joins TRBV29-1 to TRBJ2-1; the match to TRBD1 covers 8 bases. The CDR3 sequence is 13 residues long. After removal of 6 bases from V and 7 bases from J, the junction contained 8 bases not matched to a gene. Germline-derived CDR1 and CDR2 are SQVTM and ANQGSEA. The CDR3 region is CSVDGTGKNEQFF. The DNA for the CDR3 is TGCAGCGTGGACGGGACAGGAAAAAATGAGCAGTTCTTC.

The rearrangement joins TRBV4-2 to TRBJ2-2; D possibly corresponds to TRBD2 (6 bases). The CDR3 is 15 residues long. The V gene lost 0 bases and the J gene lost 7 bases, with 12 bases spanning the gap. Germline V gene sequence: CDR1 LGHNA, CDR2 YNFKEQ. CDR3 amino acids: CASSQDLRGGGELFF. In DNA, the CDR3 is TGTGCCAGCAGCCAAGATCTAAGGGGAGGCGGGGAGCTGTTTTTT.

The V gene is TRBV28, the J gene TRBJ2-7; 8 nucleotides agree with TRBD1. CDR3 length: 13 residues. Unmatched junction bases numbered 4, after V lost 4 bases and J lost 5 bases. Germline V gene sequence: CDR1 MDHEN, CDR2 SYDVKM. CDR3 region: CASSSGQGNEQYV. In nucleotides, the CDR3 is TGTGCCAGCAGTTCAGGACAGGGAAACGAGCAGTACGTC.

This chain links TRBV10-3 with TRBJ2-5; no reliable D call. Germline V CDR1 and CDR2: ENHRY, SYGVKD. V lost 0 bases to trimming and J lost 5 bases, with 7 bases between them. There are 13 residues in the CDR3. The chain's CDR3 is CAISESTRETQYF. The CDR3 DNA reads as TGTGCCATCAGTGAGTCCACGAGGGAGACCCAGTACTTC.